This paragraph reports one TCR beta chain. V lost 5 bases and J lost 1; bases outside the gene matches: 11. The CDR3 consists of 17 residues. The germline V gene encodes CDR1 MDHEN and CDR2 SYDVKM. These data are taken from a study of shared clonotypes between healthy human individuals. Turning to the study itself: Each donor had three CD4 naive, three CD4 memory, two CD8 naive and one CD8 memory plate.

Profiled with immunoSEQ multiplex PCR; TCRdb holds only in-frame clones, not every one. The table records about 2.4 million clones, 90% to 95% of them present only once. V gene TRBV28 combines with J gene TRBJ1-1, with 9 bases aligning to TRBD1. The receptor's source is a man aged 18 to 29 in good health. Some clones in this sample may be carry-over from other donors' samples. The sample comprised naive CD4+ T cells from PBMCs. This sample's subset: CD45RA+ positively selected. The DNA of the CDR3 is TGTGCCAGCAGTCTCTTGCCGGGACAGGGTTCGAACACTGAAGCTTTCTTT. Protein: CASSLLPGQGSNTEAFF.